Below are 30 T cell receptor beta chains sequenced from a single sample in a study of OX40 agonist ivuxolimab in advanced cancers. The table came from immunoSEQ multiplex PCR; TCRdb's copy has only in-frame clones and leaves some out. This sample has some 83,000 clones, with about 86% found just once. The sequencing used CD4+ or CD8+ T cells sorted from blood, collected in a trial of the OX40 agonist ivuxolimab. Every receptor here comes from an adult with an advanced solid tumor such as melanoma, head and neck, liver or kidney cancer.

This clone has ten or more counts. The chain links TRBV6-5 to TRBJ1-2, with a tentative D call TRBD1 (5 bases). Germline lookup yields CDR1 MNHEY and CDR2 SVGAGI. With 6 bases removed from V and 5 bases from J, the gap between germline ends came to 10 bases. This CDR3 is built from 12 residues. The CDR3 region has the DNA TGTGCCAGCAGAACAGGAAGTTATGGCTACACCTTC. It yields the protein CASRTGSYGYTF.

The chain links TRBV30 to TRBJ1-1; 10 nucleotides align to TRBD1. With V trimmed by 5 bases and J by 1 base, 10 bases remained unmatched. The CDR3 is 16 amino acids. The germline V gene has CDR1 GTSNPN and CDR2 SVGIG (reference sequence). The CDR3 sequence: CAWGTRQGAGNTEAFF. The CDR3 bases are TGTGCCTGGGGGACTAGACAGGGGGCGGGGAACACTGAAGCTTTCTTT.

The rearrangement uses TRBV29-1 and TRBJ2-7, with 12 bases that match TRBD2. CDR3 length: 17 residues. V lost 4 bases and J lost 2; bases outside the gene matches: 12. Germline CDR1 reads SQVTM; CDR2 reads ANQGSEA. The CDR3 coding sequence is TGCAGCGTTGTTCCACTAGCGGGAGGATCGGTCGCCTACGAGCAGTACTTC. The encoded protein is CSVVPLAGGSVAYEQYF.

V usage is TRBV7-9 and J usage is TRBJ2-7; possibly TRBD1 for D (5 bases). The CDR3 is made up of 13 amino acids. Germline CDR1 and CDR2: SEHNR and FQNEAQ (reference sequence). Deletions cut 6 bases from V and 3 bases from J, with 12 bases between. Written as DNA, the CDR3 is TGTGCCAGCAGAACCAGAGACAGCTACGAGCAGTACTTC. Its translation: CASRTRDSYEQYF.

The chain is built from TRBV27 and TRBJ1-4; 8 bases are shared with TRBD1. This CDR3 has 16 amino acids. V shed 6 bases and J 0 bases; nucleotides not matched to a gene: 6. CDR1 is MNHEY, CDR2 SMNVEV, per germline (reference sequence). The CDR3 here is CASRKQTGATNEKLFF. CDR3 nucleotides: TGTGCCAGCAGGAAGCAGACAGGGGCAACTAATGAAAAACTGTTTTTT.

The chain has TRBV30 and TRBJ2-2; the D is unclear. Germline V gene sequence: CDR1 GTSNPN, CDR2 SVGIG (reference sequence). The CDR3 loop spans 14 amino acids. V was trimmed by 0 bases and J by 2 bases, leaving 7 bases between them. The CDR3: CAWSVMVNTGELFF. CDR3 DNA: TGTGCCTGGAGTGTTATGGTAAACACCGGGGAGCTGTTTTTT. The full variable domain, rest sourced from reference TRBV30 and TRBJ2-2, is SQTIHQWPATLVQPVGSPLSLECTVEGTSNPNLYWYRQAAGRGLQLLFYSVGIGQISSEVPQNLSASRPQDRQFILSSKKLLLSDSGFYLCAWSVMVNTGELFFGEGSRLTVL.

This chain uses TRBV14 with TRBJ1-1; weak D call: TRBD1 (5 bases). The V end lost 3 bases, the J end lost 11 bases, and 13 bases lay between the germline ends. Germline CDR1 and CDR2: SGHDN and FVKESK. The CDR3 has 12 amino acids. The CDR3 is CASSQSEGNAFF. CDR3 DNA: TGTGCCAGCAGCCAGTCGGAGGGGAATGCTTTCTTT.

The CDR3 sequence is CAIRGSGNTIYF. The CDR3 DNA sequence: TGTGCCATTCGGGGTTCGGGAAACACCATATATTTT. The V call is TRBV6-1, the J call TRBJ1-3; no reliable D call. CDR1 is MNHNS, CDR2 SASEGT, per germline. This CDR3 has 12 residues. Trimming took off 10 bases at V and 4 bases at J, with 11 bases between the two ends.

V and J are TRBV9 and TRBJ2-5; the match to TRBD2 covers 7 bases. The J call may be wrong; the DNA end is better matched by TRBJ2-7. The germline gives CDR1 SGDLS, CDR2 YYNGEE. This CDR3 contains 15 residues. The CDR3 spells CASSVGSGASYEQYF. The CDR3 bases are TGTGCCAGCAGCGTAGGCAGCGGGGCCTCCTACGAGCAGTACTTC.

The rearrangement links TRBV11-3 to TRBJ1-4; D is uncertain. Germline V CDR1 and CDR2: SGHNT, YENEEA. The CDR3 loop spans 14 amino acids. The V and J ends lost 5 bases and 8 bases respectively, with 15 bases between them. The CDR3 reads CASSAQTMGEKLFF. The CDR3 nucleotides read TGTGCCAGCAGCGCTCAGACAATGGGAGAAAAACTGTTTTTT. The entire variable domain, with the rest obtained from reference TRBV11-3 and TRBJ1-4, is as follows: EAGVVQSPRYKIIEKKQPVAFWCNPISGHNTLYWYLQNLGQGPELLIRYENEEAVDDSQLPKDRFSAERLKGVDSTLKIQPAELGDSAVYLCASSAQTMGEKLFFGSGTQLSVL.

J is TRBJ2-1 and V is TRBV11-1; D possibly corresponds to TRBD2 (5 bases). The CDR3 runs 15 residues. The V end lost 2 bases, the J end lost 4 bases, and 12 bases lay between the germline ends. Germline assignment: CDR1 SGHAT and CDR2 FQDESV (reference sequence). CDR3 residues: CASSLTGSGYNEQFF. CDR3 sequence (DNA): TGTGCCAGCAGCTTAACGGGATCGGGGTACAATGAGCAGTTCTTC.

In this sample, this clone turned up once. V and J are TRBV9 and TRBJ1-1; no clear D. The CDR3 length is 13 residues. The germline V gene encodes CDR1 SGDLS and CDR2 YYNGEE. Trimming took off 4 bases at V and 1 base at J, with 8 bases between the two ends. Here the CDR3 DNA reads TGTGCCAGCAGCAGAGACCCGAACACTGAAGCTTTCTTT. Translation gives CASSRDPNTEAFF.

The rearrangement uses TRBV7-9 and TRBJ1-4; TRBD1 matches 9 bases. This CDR3 has 13 residues. With V trimmed by 9 bases and J by 7 bases, 6 bases remained unmatched. Germline V CDR1 and CDR2: SEHNR, FQNEAQ (reference sequence). CDR3 residues: CASTGTGTEKLFF. CDR3 sequence (DNA): TGTGCCAGTACCGGGACAGGGACTGAAAAACTGTTTTTT.

The CDR3 nucleotides read TGTGCCAGCAGTGGGTCAGAGACCCAGTACTTC. Amino acids: CASSGSETQYF. The rearrangement joins TRBV2 to TRBJ2-5; no clear D. CDR1 is SNHLY, CDR2 FYNNEI, per germline. V was clipped by 4 bases and J by 4 bases, with 4 bases between them. This CDR3 is 11 amino acids long.

Points on this clone: A junction end diverges from the germline sequence, so it may reflect a read error. The J gene is TRBJ2-2, the V gene TRBV18; D is possibly TRBD2 (6 bases). The CDR3 spans 16 residues. CDR1 is KGHSH, CDR2 LQKENI, per germline. This chain's CDR3 is CASSPNNLANTGELFF. The CDR3 coding sequence is TGTGCCAGCTCACCGAATAACCTAGCGAATACCGGGGAGCTGTTTTTT.

In this sample, this clone turned up a few times. This rearrangement joins TRBV2 to TRBJ1-6; no definite D call. The CDR3 covers 14 residues. CDR1 SNHLY and CDR2 FYNNEI come from the germline V gene. Trimming shortened V by 2 bases and J by 8 bases, and 10 bases separated the two germline ends. The CDR3: CASSEREGYSPLHF. DNA for the CDR3: TGTGCCAGCAGTGAAAGGGAAGGTTATTCACCCCTCCACTTT.

The V and J genes are TRBV16 and TRBJ2-1; D perhaps matches TRBD2 (5 bases). Germline V gives CDR1 KGHSY, CDR2 FQNENV. Trimming took 6 bases from V and 7 from J, leaving 16 bases between them. The CDR3 has 14 amino acids. The CDR3 DNA sequence: TGTGCCAGCAGTCGAAACGGGGTATCGAATGAGCAGTTCTTC. This sequence encodes CASSRNGVSNEQFF.

Only one count was recorded for this clone. The genes are TRBV29-1 and TRBJ1-2; 7 nucleotides agree with TRBD1. The CDR3 consists of 15 residues. The V gene's germline CDR1 is SQVTM and CDR2 ANQGSEA. The J segment lost 4 bases and the V segment lost 5 bases, leaving 13 bases of the junction unmatched. CDR3 loop: CSVPGTVLSPYGYTF. The CDR3 nucleotides read TGCAGCGTTCCCGGGACAGTTCTTTCCCCCTATGGCTACACCTTC.

The rearrangement links TRBV6-5 to TRBJ2-7; D possibly corresponds to TRBD1 (7 bases). The V gene lost 6 bases and the J gene lost 7 bases, with 19 bases spanning the gap. This CDR3 comprises 14 residues. Germline loops: CDR1 MNHEY, CDR2 SVGAGI. CDR3 DNA sequence: TGTGCCAGCAGCCCTGGGGCAGGGGGAGGTGAGCAGTACTTC. Translation gives CASSPGAGGGEQYF.

This chain connects TRBV4-1 to TRBJ2-1; TRBD2 aligns across 11 bases. The length of the CDR3 is 17 residues. Germline CDR1 is MGHRA and CDR2 is YSYEKL. After removal of 0 bases from V and 4 bases from J, the junction contained 5 bases not matched to a gene. The CDR3 DNA follows: TGCGCCAGCAGCCAAGAGGCGGGGACTAGCGGTTACAATGAGCAGTTCTTC. It codes for CASSQEAGTSGYNEQFF.

The CDR3 nucleotides read TGTGCCAGCAGCTTAACAAGGGACGGCACTGAAGCTTTCTTT. It translates to CASSLTRDGTEAFF. The chain uses TRBV7-2 and TRBJ1-1; a possible D gene is TRBD1 (5 bases). This CDR3 contains 14 residues. V lost 2 bases to trimming and J lost 4 bases, with 11 bases between them. Germline V gene lookup returns CDR1 SGHTA and CDR2 FQGNSA.

This chain connects TRBV11-3 to TRBJ1-1; the D gene is possibly TRBD1 (5 bases). Germline CDR1 is SGHNT and CDR2 is YENEEA. V dropped 3 bases and J dropped 0 bases, with 8 bases sitting between them. The CDR3 covers 14 residues. Written as DNA, the CDR3 is TGTGCCAGCAGCTTCACAGGAATGAACACTGAAGCTTTCTTT. Protein sequence: CASSFTGMNTEAFF.

The chain carries TRBV7-8 and TRBJ1-5, with 10 bases lining up with TRBD1. After removal of 3 bases from V and 7 bases from J, the junction contained 6 bases not matched to a gene. The CDR3 length is 15 residues. CDR1 is SGHVS and CDR2 is FQNEAQ in the germline V gene. For the CDR3, the DNA is TGTGCCAGCAGCTTCGGACAGGGGGATGGGCAGCCCCAGCATTTT. Translated: CASSFGQGDGQPQHF.

V and J are TRBV5-8 and TRBJ1-5, with D possibly TRBD1 on 5 matching bases. This CDR3 has 15 residues. Germline CDR1 SGHTS, CDR2 YDEGEE. The V and J ends lost 2 bases and 4 bases respectively, with 13 bases between them. CDR3 sequence: CASSLNRGGNQPQHF. DNA for the CDR3: TGTGCCAGCAGCTTAAATCGCGGGGGGAATCAGCCCCAGCATTTT. The full variable domain, in which reference TRBV5-8 and TRBJ1-5 provide the parts outside the CDR3, is EAGVTQSPTHLIKTRGQQATLRCSPISGHTSVYWYQQALGLGLQFLLWYDEGEERNRGNFPPRFSGRQFPNYSSELNVNALELEDSALYLCASSLNRGGNQPQHFGDGTRLSIL.

V and J are TRBV20-1 and TRBJ2-7; TRBD1 agrees at 10 bases. The CDR3 is 11 residues long. J gave up 5 bases and V 8 bases, and 3 bases lay outside the gene matches. Germline CDR1 DFQATT, CDR2 SNEGSKA (reference sequence). For the CDR3, the DNA is TGCAGTTCGGGACAGGGGAACGAGCAGTACTTC. It yields the protein CSSGQGNEQYF.

J is TRBJ2-5 and V is TRBV30; 8 bases align to TRBD2. Unmatched junction bases numbered 8, after V lost 5 bases and J lost 6 bases. Germline V gene sequence: CDR1 GTSNPN, CDR2 SVGIG (reference sequence). This CDR3 spans 13 amino acids. In nucleotides, the CDR3 is TGTGCCTGGGAAAAGGAGCGGGGGAAGACCCAGTACTTC. Its translation is CAWEKERGKTQYF.

The chain uses TRBV14 and TRBJ2-7; D call uncertain. The germline V and J ends were trimmed by 2 bases and 4 bases, with 9 bases remaining between them. Germline lookup yields CDR1 SGHDN and CDR2 FVKESK. The CDR3 is made up of 13 amino acids. This CDR3 is CASSQRRRYEQYF. CDR3 in DNA: TGTGCCAGCAGCCAACGAAGGAGATACGAGCAGTACTTC.

V is TRBV10-1 and J is TRBJ2-1; 7 nucleotides match TRBD2. J gave up 7 bases and V 3 bases, and 6 bases lay outside the gene matches. Germline V CDR1 and CDR2: WNHNN, SYGVQD (reference sequence). CDR3 length: 14 residues. The CDR3 nucleotides are TGCGCCAGCAGTGATGGGGCGGGGGAAAATGAGCAGTTCTTC. Amino acid sequence: CASSDGAGENEQFF.

The CDR3 protein is CASSVDYISTDTQYF. As DNA, the CDR3 is TGTGCCAGCAGCGTAGACTACATATCAACAGATACGCAGTATTTT. The rearrangement uses TRBV9 and TRBJ2-3; D gene unclear. The germline V gene encodes CDR1 SGDLS and CDR2 YYNGEE. V dropped 0 bases and J dropped 3 bases, with 11 bases sitting between them. The CDR3 totals 15 residues.

The table lists this clone with many counts. The chain couples TRBV7-8 to TRBJ2-1; D call uncertain. The V gene's germline CDR1 is SGHVS and CDR2 FQNEAQ. The CDR3 totals 14 residues. V was shortened by 2 bases and J by 7 bases, with 12 bases between the two germline ends. The CDR3 is CASSLSGLGNEQFF. In DNA, the CDR3 is TGTGCCAGCAGCTTATCAGGCCTAGGGAATGAGCAGTTCTTC.